Listed here are 9 T cell receptor beta chains from one sample, sequenced in a study of blood T cell repertoires in COVID-19. Assay used: immunoSEQ multiplex PCR; TCRdb lists only in-frame clones, some missing. The sample yields about 82,000 clones, around nine tenths seen once. Sequenced input: PBMCs or T cells enriched from blood (not recorded which). These receptors originate from a woman aged 45-65 years with acute COVID-19.

This clone was detected a few times. V gene TRBV5-4 combines with J gene TRBJ2-3, with 7 bases lining up with TRBD2. The V gene's germline CDR1 is SGHNT and CDR2 YYREEE (reference sequence). Trimming removed 9 bases from V and 6 bases from J; junction bases left unmatched: 16. The CDR3 consists of 15 residues. In nucleotides, the CDR3 is TGTGCCACCTCCCCTGGGGGGAGGGCCGGGGATACGCAGTATTTT. Protein sequence: CATSPGGRAGDTQYF.

This chain joins TRBV7-2 and TRBJ2-1; TRBD2 matches at 12 bases. Germline trimming cut 5 bases from V and 8 bases from J; bases unmatched to any gene: 13. The CDR3 extends over 17 amino acids. CDR1 and CDR2 from the germline V gene are SGHTA and FQGNSA. CDR3 residues: CASSPRTSGMALYEQFF. The DNA of the CDR3 is TGTGCCAGCAGCCCGCGGACTAGCGGGATGGCCCTATATGAGCAGTTCTTC.

CDR3 in DNA: TGTGCCAGCTCACGATTTAGGGACAGGATTCTCTCTGGGGCCAACGTCCTGACTTTC. Amino acid sequence: CASSRFRDRILSGANVLTF. This sequence joins TRBV18 and TRBJ2-6; TRBD1 matches at 8 bases. This CDR3 comprises 19 residues. The junction had 11 bases not matched to a gene; V was cut back by 4 bases and J by 0 bases. Germline CDR1 KGHSH, CDR2 LQKENI.

The rearrangement uses TRBV5-1 and TRBJ2-3; TRBD1 matches 9 bases. CDR3 length equals 16 residues. Germline trimming cut 6 bases from V and 4 bases from J; bases unmatched to any gene: 12. From germline, CDR1 is SGHRS and CDR2 YFSETQ. The DNA of the CDR3 is TGCGCCAGCACAGATCTAACAGGGGGCTCGGCAGATACGCAGTATTTT. Translation: CASTDLTGGSADTQYF.

The genes are TRBV2 and TRBJ1-1, with TRBD1 identical over 7 bases. V lost 6 bases to trimming and J lost 3 bases; unmatched junction nucleotides: 10. Germline V gene sequence: CDR1 SNHLY, CDR2 FYNNEI. The CDR3 covers 15 residues. The CDR3 is CASSDRTGGHTEAFF. The CDR3 DNA reads as TGTGCCAGCAGCGATAGGACAGGAGGGCACACTGAAGCTTTCTTT.

J is TRBJ2-7 and V is TRBV5-1; 7 positions agree with TRBD1. V gave up 2 bases and J gave up 2 bases; unmatched junction bases: 7. CDR1 and CDR2 from the germline V gene are SGHRS and YFSETQ. CDR3 size: 15 residues. DNA for the CDR3: TGCGCCAGCAGCTTCCGACAGGGATCTACCTACGAGCAGTACTTC. Encoded protein: CASSFRQGSTYEQYF.

This chain links TRBV27 with TRBJ2-7; 14 nucleotides match TRBD2. Looked up from germline, CDR1 is MNHEY and CDR2 is SMNVEV (reference sequence). The V gene end was trimmed by 1 base and the J gene end by 6 bases; junction bases not matched to a gene: 14. There are 19 residues in the CDR3. CDR3 region: CASSLFFPGLAGESAEQYF. In DNA, the CDR3 is TGTGCCAGCAGTTTATTCTTTCCGGGACTAGCGGGAGAATCGGCCGAGCAGTACTTC.

The chain employs TRBV21-1 and TRBJ1-1; TRBD1 is taken as the D call from the table, unchecked against the DNA. TRBV21-1 is reported as a pseudogene. This CDR3 spans 13 amino acids. The CDR3 is CASSIAGGTEAFF. The CDR3 region has the DNA TGTGCCAGCAGCATAGCAGGGGGCACTGAAGCTTTCTTT.

The chain employs TRBV6-5 and TRBJ2-1, with 8 bases that match TRBD2. There are 15 residues in the CDR3. CDR1 is MNHEY, CDR2 SVGAGI, per germline. Germline trimming cut 8 bases from V and 8 bases from J; bases unmatched to any gene: 14. The CDR3 loop reads CASRTSGWGLDEQFF. CDR3 nucleotides: TGTGCCAGCCGCACTAGCGGATGGGGGCTCGATGAGCAGTTCTTC.